These T cell receptor beta chains were read from a single sample in a study of cytomegalovirus exposure and HLA in healthy donors. TCRdb's copy holds only in-frame clones and misses some; the assay was immunoSEQ multiplex PCR. This sample has about 60,000 clones, with 80% to 95% found just once. Specimen: PBMCs. These receptors came from a woman in her late teens or twenties in good health and CMV-seronegative. Both conserved end residues are part of each CDR3. Each record gives: D gene, clone size, V gene, J gene, CDR3 protein, CDR3 DNA. The D gene is left open where the match is weak. Clone size appears in some rows only: once, few, many, or a class for an expanded clone.

D: -; size: -; V: TRBV2; J: TRBJ1-5; CDR3: CASSEWTDQPQHF; DNA: TGTGCCAGCAGTGAATGGACAGATCAGCCCCAGCATTTT
D: -; size: -; V: TRBV11-3; J: TRBJ2-5; CDR3: CASSTPPAAQETQYF; DNA: TGTGCCAGCAGCACACCCCCGGCGGCTCAAGAGACCCAGTACTTC
D: -; size: -; V: TRBV6-6; J: TRBJ2-2; CDR3: CASSYDTYTGELFF; DNA: TGTGCCAGCAGTTACGATACATACACCGGGGAGCTGTTTTTT
D: -; size: -; V: TRBV12-5; J: TRBJ2-5; CDR3: CASGPRDGTQYF; DNA: TGTGCTAGTGGCCCGAGGGATGGGACCCAGTACTTC
D: -; size: -; V: TRBV29-1; J: TRBJ2-3; CDR3: CSVGADTQYF; DNA: TGCAGCGTTGGAGCAGATACGCAGTATTTT
D: TRBD2; size: -; V: TRBV7-2; J: TRBJ2-1; CDR3: CASSLAGGLANEQFF; DNA: TGTGCCAGCAGCTTAGCGGGAGGGTTGGCCAATGAGCAGTTCTTC
D: TRBD1; size: -; V: TRBV7-9; J: TRBJ1-2; CDR3: CASSFMTGNRNYGYTF; DNA: TGTGCCAGCAGCTTCATGACAGGGAACCGTAACTATGGCTACACCTTC
D: -; size: -; V: TRBV5-4; J: TRBJ1-1; CDR3: CASSLGHDKVF; DNA: TGTGCCAGCAGCCTGGGACACGACAAGGTCTTT
D: TRBD2; size: -; V: TRBV7-2; J: TRBJ2-1; CDR3: CASSLGGSGVQFF; DNA: TGTGCCAGCAGCTTAGGCGGGAGCGGGGTCCAGTTCTTC
D: -; size: -; V: TRBV5-1; J: TRBJ2-7; CDR3: CASSLTDSYEQYF; DNA: TGCGCCAGCAGCTTGACAGATTCCTACGAGCAGTACTTC
D: TRBD2; size: -; V: TRBV28; J: TRBJ2-3; CDR3: CASSLSHLAGPAPDTQYF; DNA: TGTGCCAGCAGTTTATCCCACTTAGCGGGGCCTGCCCCAGATACGCAGTATTTT
D: -; size: -; V: TRBV29-1; J: TRBJ2-1; CDR3: CSVVPPGGINEQFF; DNA: TGCAGCGTTGTTCCCCCCGGGGGTATTAATGAGCAGTTCTTC
D: TRBD2; size: -; V: TRBV27; J: TRBJ2-1; CDR3: CASSLRPRGLGSSYNEQFF; DNA: TGTGCCAGCAGTTTAAGGCCGCGGGGGTTGGGTTCCTCCTACAATGAGCAGTTCTTC
D: -; size: -; V: TRBV18; J: TRBJ1-2; CDR3: CASSYKSDYGYTF; DNA: TGTGCCAGCTCATATAAATCGGACTATGGCTACACCTTC
D: -; size: -; V: TRBV5-8; J: TRBJ1-2; CDR3: CASSLGLGEGVRSSYGYTF; DNA: TGTGCCAGCAGCTTGGGACTCGGAGAAGGGGTCAGGTCTTCCTATGGCTACACCTTC
D: -; size: -; V: TRBV9; J: TRBJ2-3; CDR3: CASSAGTTSTDTQYF; DNA: TGTGCCAGCAGCGCCGGGACAACTAGCACAGATACGCAGTATTTT
D: TRBD2; size: -; V: TRBV7-9; J: TRBJ2-1; CDR3: CASSLRGASGSRNEQFF; DNA: TGTGCCAGCAGCCTCCGCGGGGCTAGCGGGAGTCGCAATGAGCAGTTCTTC
D: -; size: -; V: TRBV7-2; J: TRBJ1-1; CDR3: CASSLGRPGMLDTEAFF; DNA: TGTGCCAGCAGCTTAGGACGTCCAGGGATGTTAGACACTGAAGCTTTCTTT
D: -; size: -; V: TRBV27; J: TRBJ1-4; CDR3: CATLDRFEKLFF; DNA: TGTGCCACCTTAGACAGATTCGAAAAACTGTTTTTT
D: -; size: -; V: TRBV19; J: TRBJ1-5; CDR3: CASHTWGARIGNQPQHF; DNA: TGTGCCAGCCATACCTGGGGCGCGAGGATCGGCAATCAGCCCCAGCATTTT
D: TRBD1; size: -; V: TRBV5-1; J: TRBJ1-3; CDR3: CASSFRGRGRNSGNTIYF; DNA: TGCGCCAGCAGCTTCAGGGGGAGAGGGAGAAACTCTGGAAACACCATATATTTT
D: -; size: -; V: TRBV14; J: TRBJ2-4; CDR3: CASSHPTGQVFIQYF; DNA: TGTGCCAGCAGCCACCCGACGGGACAAGTCTTCATTCAGTACTTC
D: -; size: -; V: TRBV27; J: TRBJ2-2; CDR3: CASSFVRGSTGELFF; DNA: TGTGCCAGCAGTTTCGTGAGGGGGTCTACCGGGGAGCTGTTTTTT
D: TRBD1; size: -; V: TRBV2; J: TRBJ1-1; CDR3: CASRGQGGTEAFF; DNA: TGTGCCAGCAGAGGACAGGGTGGGACTGAAGCTTTCTTT
D: TRBD2; size: -; V: TRBV5-1; J: TRBJ2-1; CDR3: CASSSAGTSWNNEQFF; DNA: TGCGCCAGCTCTTCCGCGGGGACTAGTTGGAACAATGAGCAGTTCTTC
D: TRBD2; size: -; V: TRBV9; J: TRBJ2-5; CDR3: CASTRTSGRETQYF; DNA: TGTGCCAGCACCCGTACTAGCGGGAGGGAGACCCAGTACTTC
D: TRBD1; size: -; V: TRBV6-1; J: TRBJ2-2; CDR3: CASSEQGAVTGELFF; DNA: TGTGCCAGCTCAGAACAGGGGGCAGTCACCGGGGAGCTGTTTTTT
D: -; size: once; V: TRBV5-1; J: TRBJ1-1; CDR3: CASSLWSRTEAFF; DNA: TGCGCCAGCAGCTTGTGGTCGCGGACTGAAGCTTTCTTT